These T cell receptor beta chains were read from a single sample in a study of T-cell reconstitution after alpha-beta-depleted transplantation in children. TCRdb redid the calling of the PCR reads with MiXCR, one entry per CDR3 protein. The table shows around 190,000 distinct CDR3 sequences, with roughly 6.6% occurring only once. The sample consisted of PBMCs, taken before TCRalphabeta/CD19-depleted stem cell transplant. The receptors were sampled from a boy younger than 10 with acute lymphoblastic leukemia, due to receive a stem cell transplant. Each CDR3 is given with its conserved first and last residue. Fields, in order: V gene, CDR3 protein.

v_gene: TRBV12-3/TRBV12-4; CDR3aa: CASNLRDRGFGVGYTF
v_gene: TRBV4-3; CDR3aa: CASSQDAGTSDSYEQYF
v_gene: TRBV20-1; CDR3aa: CSATDFRTGGSYEQYF
v_gene: TRBV28; CDR3aa: CASSLARTGVNLGYTF
v_gene: TRBV4-3; CDR3aa: CASSQDHGTPSTDTQYF
v_gene: TRBV7-9; CDR3aa: CASTPSGASGGNEQFF
v_gene: TRBV15; CDR3aa: CATSKGTYNSPLHF
v_gene: TRBV27; CDR3aa: CASSFGGSAIDEQFF
v_gene: TRBV20-1; CDR3aa: CSATSGLAGWNEQFF
v_gene: TRBV29-1; CDR3aa: CSVDSGLGLASEQYF
v_gene: TRBV7-3; CDR3aa: CASSSLAGVTDTQYF
v_gene: TRBV20-1; CDR3aa: CSASTGLAGQDTQYF
v_gene: TRBV5-1; CDR3aa: CASSLEGMAPDTQYF
v_gene: TRBV28; CDR3aa: CASSSLAGDWDEQFF
v_gene: TRBV15; CDR3aa: CATSRAPQETQYF
v_gene: TRBV29-1; CDR3aa: CSVDLWGGRNEQFF
v_gene: TRBV10-3; CDR3aa: CAIKSGGTEAFF
v_gene: TRBV4-3; CDR3aa: CASSQGASTDTQYF
v_gene: TRBV20-1; CDR3aa: CSAIPDYNEQFF
v_gene: TRBV18; CDR3aa: CASSPDRDYTEAFF